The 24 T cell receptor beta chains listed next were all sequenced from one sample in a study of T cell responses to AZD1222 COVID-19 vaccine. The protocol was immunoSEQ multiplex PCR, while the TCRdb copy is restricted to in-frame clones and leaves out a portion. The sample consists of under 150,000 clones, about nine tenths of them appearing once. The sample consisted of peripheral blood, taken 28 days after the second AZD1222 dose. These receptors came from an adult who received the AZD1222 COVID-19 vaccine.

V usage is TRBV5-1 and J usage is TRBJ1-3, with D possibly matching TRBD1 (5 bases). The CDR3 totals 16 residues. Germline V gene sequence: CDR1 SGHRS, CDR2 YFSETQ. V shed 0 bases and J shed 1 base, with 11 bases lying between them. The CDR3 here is CASSLAGALSGNTIYF. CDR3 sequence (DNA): TGCGCCAGCAGCTTGGCCGGGGCCCTTTCTGGAAACACCATATATTTT.

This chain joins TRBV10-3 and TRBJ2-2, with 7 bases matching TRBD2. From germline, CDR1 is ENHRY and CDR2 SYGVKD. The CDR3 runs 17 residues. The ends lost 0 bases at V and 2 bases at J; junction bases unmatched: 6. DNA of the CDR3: TGTGCCATCAGTGAGTCGTCGCCTAGCGGCAACACCGGGGAGCTGTTTTTT. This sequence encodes CAISESSPSGNTGELFF.

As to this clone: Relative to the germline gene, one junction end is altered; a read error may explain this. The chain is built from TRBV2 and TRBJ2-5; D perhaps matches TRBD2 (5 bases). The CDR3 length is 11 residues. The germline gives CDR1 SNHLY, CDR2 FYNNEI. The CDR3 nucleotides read TGTGCCAGCGCAGAGACTCTAGCAAAGGACTTC. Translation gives CASAETLAKDF.

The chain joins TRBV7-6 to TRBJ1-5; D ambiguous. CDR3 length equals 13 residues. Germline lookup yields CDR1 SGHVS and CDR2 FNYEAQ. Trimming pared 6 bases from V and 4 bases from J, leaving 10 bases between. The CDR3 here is CASSPDLNQPQHF. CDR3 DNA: TGTGCCAGCAGTCCGGACCTGAATCAGCCCCAGCATTTT.

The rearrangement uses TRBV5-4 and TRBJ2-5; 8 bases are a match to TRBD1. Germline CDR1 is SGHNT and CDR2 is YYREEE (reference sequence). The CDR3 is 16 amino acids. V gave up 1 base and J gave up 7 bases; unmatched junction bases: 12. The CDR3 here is CASSLNGQGARGTQYF. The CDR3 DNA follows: TGTGCCAGCAGCTTGAATGGCCAGGGGGCAAGAGGGACCCAGTACTTC.

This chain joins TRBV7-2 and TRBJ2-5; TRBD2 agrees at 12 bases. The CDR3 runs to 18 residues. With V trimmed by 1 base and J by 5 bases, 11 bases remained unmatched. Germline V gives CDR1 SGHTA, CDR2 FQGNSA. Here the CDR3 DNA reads TGTGCCAGCAGCTTAGGGTGGGCTAGCGGGAGGGCTAGGGAGACCCAGTACTTC. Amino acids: CASSLGWASGRARETQYF.

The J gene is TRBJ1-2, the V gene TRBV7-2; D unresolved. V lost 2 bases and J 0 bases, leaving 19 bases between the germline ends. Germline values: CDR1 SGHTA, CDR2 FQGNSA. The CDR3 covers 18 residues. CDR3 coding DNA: TGTGCCAGCAGCTTAACGGGGAGTACATTATCTCCTAACTATGGCTACACCTTC. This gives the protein CASSLTGSTLSPNYGYTF.

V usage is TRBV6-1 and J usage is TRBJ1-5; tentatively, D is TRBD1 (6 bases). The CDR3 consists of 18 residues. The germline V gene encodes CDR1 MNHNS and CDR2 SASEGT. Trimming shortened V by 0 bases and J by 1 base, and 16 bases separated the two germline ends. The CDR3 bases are TGTGCCAGCAGTGAAGCCGGGACATCCAAGGAAAGCAATCAGCCCCAGCATTTT. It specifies CASSEAGTSKESNQPQHF.

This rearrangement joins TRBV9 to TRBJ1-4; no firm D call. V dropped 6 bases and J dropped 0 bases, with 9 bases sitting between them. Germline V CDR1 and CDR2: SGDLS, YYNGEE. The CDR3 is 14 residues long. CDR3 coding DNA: TGTGCCAGCACGCAATCGGCAACTAATGAAAAACTGTTTTTT. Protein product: CASTQSATNEKLFF.

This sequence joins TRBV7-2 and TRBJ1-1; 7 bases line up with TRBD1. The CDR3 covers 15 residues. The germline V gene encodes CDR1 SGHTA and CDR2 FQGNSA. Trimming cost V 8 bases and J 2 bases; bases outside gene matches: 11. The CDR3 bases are TGTGCCAGCGGCGACAGGGTCAGGGGTAACACTGAAGCTTTCTTT. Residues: CASGDRVRGNTEAFF.

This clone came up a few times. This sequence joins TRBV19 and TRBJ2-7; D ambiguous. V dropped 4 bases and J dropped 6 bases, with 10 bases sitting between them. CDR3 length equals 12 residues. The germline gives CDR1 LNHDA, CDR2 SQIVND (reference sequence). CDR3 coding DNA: TGTGCCAGTAGTACCCCTGGTCTCGAGCAGTACTTC. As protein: CASSTPGLEQYF.

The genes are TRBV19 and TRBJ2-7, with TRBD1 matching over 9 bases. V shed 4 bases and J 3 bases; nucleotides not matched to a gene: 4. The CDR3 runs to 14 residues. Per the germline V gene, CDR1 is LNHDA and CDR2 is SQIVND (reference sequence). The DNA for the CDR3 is TGTGCCAGTAGTACCCGGGACAGGGTCTACGAGCAGTACTTC. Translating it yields CASSTRDRVYEQYF.

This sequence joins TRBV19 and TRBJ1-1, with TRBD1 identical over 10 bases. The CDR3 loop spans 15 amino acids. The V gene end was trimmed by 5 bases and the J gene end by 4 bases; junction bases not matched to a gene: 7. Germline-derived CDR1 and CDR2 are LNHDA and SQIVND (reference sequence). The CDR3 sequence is CASSPWTGGTTEAFF. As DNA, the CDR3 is TGTGCCAGTAGTCCTTGGACAGGGGGAACCACTGAAGCTTTCTTT.

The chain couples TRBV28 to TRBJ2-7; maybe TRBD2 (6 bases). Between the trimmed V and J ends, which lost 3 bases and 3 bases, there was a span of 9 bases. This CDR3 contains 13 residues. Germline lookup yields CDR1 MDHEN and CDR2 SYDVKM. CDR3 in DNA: TGTGCCAGCAGTTTGGGGACTTTCTACGAGCAGTACTTC. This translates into CASSLGTFYEQYF.

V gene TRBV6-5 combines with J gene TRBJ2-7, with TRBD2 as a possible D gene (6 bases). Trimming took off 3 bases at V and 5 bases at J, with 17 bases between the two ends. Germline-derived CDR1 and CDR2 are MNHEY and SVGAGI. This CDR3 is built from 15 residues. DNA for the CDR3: TGTGCCAGCAGTTATAGTAGGCGGGGTCCCCACGAGCAGTACTTC. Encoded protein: CASSYSRRGPHEQYF.

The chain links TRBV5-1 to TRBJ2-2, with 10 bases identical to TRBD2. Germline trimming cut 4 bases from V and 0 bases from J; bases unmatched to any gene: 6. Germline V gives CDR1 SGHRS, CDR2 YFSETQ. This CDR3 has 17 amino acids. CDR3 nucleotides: TGCGCCAGCAGCCGGACTAGCGGCGTCGCGAACACCGGGGAGCTGTTTTTT. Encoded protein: CASSRTSGVANTGELFF.

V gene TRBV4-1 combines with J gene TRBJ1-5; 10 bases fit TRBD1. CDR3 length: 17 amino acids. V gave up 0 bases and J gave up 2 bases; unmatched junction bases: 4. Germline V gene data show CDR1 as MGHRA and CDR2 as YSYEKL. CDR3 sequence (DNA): TGCGCCAGCAGCCAAGACGGGACAGGGGTGGGCAATCAGCCCCAGCATTTT. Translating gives CASSQDGTGVGNQPQHF.

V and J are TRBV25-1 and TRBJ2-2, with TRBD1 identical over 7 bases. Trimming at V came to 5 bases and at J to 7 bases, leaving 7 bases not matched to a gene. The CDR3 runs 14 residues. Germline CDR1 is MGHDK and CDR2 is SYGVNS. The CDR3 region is CASSPHRGGGELFF. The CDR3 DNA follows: TGTGCCAGCAGTCCGCACAGGGGCGGCGGGGAGCTGTTTTTT. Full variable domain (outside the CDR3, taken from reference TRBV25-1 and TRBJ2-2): EADIYQTPRYLVIGTGKKITLECSQTMGHDKMYWYQQDPGMELHLIHYSYGVNSTEKGDLSSESTVSRIRTEHFPLTLESARPSHTSQYLCASSPHRGGGELFFGEGSRLTVL.

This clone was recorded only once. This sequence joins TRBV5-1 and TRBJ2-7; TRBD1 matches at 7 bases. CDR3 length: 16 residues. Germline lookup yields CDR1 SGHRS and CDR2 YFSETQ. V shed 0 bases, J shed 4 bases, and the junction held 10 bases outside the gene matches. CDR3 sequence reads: CASSLVRGPAPYEQYF. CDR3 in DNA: TGCGCCAGCAGCTTGGTGAGGGGGCCCGCCCCTTACGAGCAGTACTTC.

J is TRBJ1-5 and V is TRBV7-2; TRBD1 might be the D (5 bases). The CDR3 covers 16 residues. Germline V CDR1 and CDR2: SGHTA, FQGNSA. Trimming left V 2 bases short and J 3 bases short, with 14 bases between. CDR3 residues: CASSLIHDSPNQPQHF. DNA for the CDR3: TGTGCCAGCAGCTTAATTCACGACAGTCCCAATCAGCCCCAGCATTTT.

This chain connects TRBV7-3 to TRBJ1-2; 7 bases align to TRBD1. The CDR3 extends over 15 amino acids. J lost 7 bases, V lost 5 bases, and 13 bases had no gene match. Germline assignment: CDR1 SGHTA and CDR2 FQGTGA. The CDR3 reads CASSPKPRGNGGYTF. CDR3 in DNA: TGTGCCAGCAGCCCGAAGCCCAGGGGGAATGGTGGCTACACCTTC.

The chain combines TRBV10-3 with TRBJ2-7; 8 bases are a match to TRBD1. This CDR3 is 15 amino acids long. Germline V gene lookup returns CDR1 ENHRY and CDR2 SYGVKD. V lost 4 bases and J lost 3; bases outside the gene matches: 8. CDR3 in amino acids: CAISGPDRGDYEQYF. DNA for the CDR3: TGTGCCATCAGTGGCCCCGACAGGGGTGACTACGAGCAGTACTTC.

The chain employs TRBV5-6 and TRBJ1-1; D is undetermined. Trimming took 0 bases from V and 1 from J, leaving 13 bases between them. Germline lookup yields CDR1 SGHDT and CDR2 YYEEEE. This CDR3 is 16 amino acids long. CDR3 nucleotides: TGTGCCAGCAGCTTGGCCCCGGGCGGACCGAACACTGAAGCTTTCTTT. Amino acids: CASSLAPGGPNTEAFF.

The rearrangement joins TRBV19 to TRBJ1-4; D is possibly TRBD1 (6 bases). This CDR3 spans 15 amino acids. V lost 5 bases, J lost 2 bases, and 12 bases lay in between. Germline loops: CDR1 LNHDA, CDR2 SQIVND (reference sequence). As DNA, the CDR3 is TGTGCCAGTAGTGCCTCAGGGGCGACTAATGAAAAACTGTTTTTT. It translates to CASSASGATNEKLFF.